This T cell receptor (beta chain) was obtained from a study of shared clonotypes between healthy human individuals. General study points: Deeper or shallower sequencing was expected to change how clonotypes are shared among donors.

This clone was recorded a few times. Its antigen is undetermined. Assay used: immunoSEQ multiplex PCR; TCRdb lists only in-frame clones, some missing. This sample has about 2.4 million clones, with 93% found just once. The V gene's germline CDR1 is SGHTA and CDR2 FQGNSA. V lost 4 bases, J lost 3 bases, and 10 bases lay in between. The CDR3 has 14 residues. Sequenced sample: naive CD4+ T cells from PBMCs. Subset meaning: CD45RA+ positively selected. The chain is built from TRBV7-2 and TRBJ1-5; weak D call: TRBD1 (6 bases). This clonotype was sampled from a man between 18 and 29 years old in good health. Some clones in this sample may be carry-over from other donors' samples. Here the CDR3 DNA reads TGTGCCAGCAGCTCACAGGGAGTCAATCAGCCCCAGCATTTT. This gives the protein CASSSQGVNQPQHF.